This TCR beta chain was obtained from a study of blood T cell repertoires in COVID-19. In the study overall: Acute and convalescent COVID-19 specimens originated in the United States, Italy and Spain. From T cells, B-cell-depleted T cells, or PBMCs came the material, which was cDNA or gDNA.

Authors' processing steps: Reference gene primer amplification gave nucleated cell count estimates. Measured with immunoSEQ multiplex PCR; TCRdb has only the in-frame clones, and not every one. Clone size and the V and J calls come from that table; the DNA yielded D and trimming. The sample shows some 200,000 clones, roughly nine tenths of them seen only once. The V end was cut by 1 base, the J end by 7 bases, with 11 bases between. Germline V gene data show CDR1 as MNHEY and CDR2 as SMNVEV (reference sequence). This CDR3 spans 13 amino acids. What was sequenced was peripheral blood. This receptor was identified in a woman of 80 years or more in a cohort sampled during active or convalescent COVID-19. The chain joins TRBV27 to TRBJ2-7, with D perhaps matching TRBD1 (5 bases). CDR3 nucleotide sequence: TGTGCCAGCAGTTTATTTACCGGACAAGAGCAGTACTTC. It codes for CASSLFTGQEQYF.